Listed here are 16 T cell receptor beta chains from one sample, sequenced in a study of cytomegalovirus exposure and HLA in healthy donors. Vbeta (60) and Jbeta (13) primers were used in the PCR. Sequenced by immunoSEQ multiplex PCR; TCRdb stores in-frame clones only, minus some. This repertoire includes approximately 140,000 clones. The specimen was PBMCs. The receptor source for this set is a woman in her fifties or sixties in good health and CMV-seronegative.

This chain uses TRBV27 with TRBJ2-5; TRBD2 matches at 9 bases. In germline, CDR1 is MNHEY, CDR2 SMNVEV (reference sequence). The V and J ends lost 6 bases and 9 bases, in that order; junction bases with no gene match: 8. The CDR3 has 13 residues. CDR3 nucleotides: TGTGCCAGCAGAAGGGCTAGCGGGACGGCCCAGTACTTC. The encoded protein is CASRRASGTAQYF.

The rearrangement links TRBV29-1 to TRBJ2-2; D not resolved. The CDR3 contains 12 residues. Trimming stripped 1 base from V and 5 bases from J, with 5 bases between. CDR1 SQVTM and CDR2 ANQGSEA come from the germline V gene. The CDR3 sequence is CSVEGGTGELFF. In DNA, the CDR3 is TGCAGCGTTGAAGGAGGAACCGGGGAGCTGTTTTTT.

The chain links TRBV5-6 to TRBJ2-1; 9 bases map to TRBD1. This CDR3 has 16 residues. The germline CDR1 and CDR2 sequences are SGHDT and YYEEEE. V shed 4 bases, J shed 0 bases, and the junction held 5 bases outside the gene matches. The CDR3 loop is CASSKPGQGSYNEQFF. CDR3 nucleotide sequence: TGTGCCAGCAGCAAACCGGGACAGGGCTCCTACAATGAGCAGTTCTTC.

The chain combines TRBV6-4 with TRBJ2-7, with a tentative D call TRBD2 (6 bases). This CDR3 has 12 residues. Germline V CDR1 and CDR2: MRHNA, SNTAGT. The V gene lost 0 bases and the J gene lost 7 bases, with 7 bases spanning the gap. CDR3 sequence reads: CASSDSGGEQYF. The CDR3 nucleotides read TGTGCCAGCAGTGACTCCGGGGGAGAGCAGTACTTC.

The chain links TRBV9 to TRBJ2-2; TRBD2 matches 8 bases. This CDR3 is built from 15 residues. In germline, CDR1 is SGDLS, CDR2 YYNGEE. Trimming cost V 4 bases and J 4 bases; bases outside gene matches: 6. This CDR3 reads CASSPSGSGTGELFF. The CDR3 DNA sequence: TGTGCCAGCAGCCCCAGCGGGAGTGGCACCGGGGAGCTGTTTTTT.

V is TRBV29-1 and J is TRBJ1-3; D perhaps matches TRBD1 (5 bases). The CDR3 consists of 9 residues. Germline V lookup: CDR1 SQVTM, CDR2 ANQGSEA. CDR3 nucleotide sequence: TGCAGGTCCCGCAGGGCGATATATTTT. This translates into CRSRRAIYF.

CDR3 in DNA: TGTGCCAGCACCTCCCGGACAGGGGGCATAGATACGCAGTATTTT. As protein: CASTSRTGGIDTQYF. The chain recombines TRBV2 with TRBJ2-3; 11 bases line up with TRBD1. Germline lookup yields CDR1 SNHLY and CDR2 FYNNEI. Germline trimming cut 7 bases from V and 5 bases from J; bases unmatched to any gene: 8. The CDR3 has 15 amino acids.

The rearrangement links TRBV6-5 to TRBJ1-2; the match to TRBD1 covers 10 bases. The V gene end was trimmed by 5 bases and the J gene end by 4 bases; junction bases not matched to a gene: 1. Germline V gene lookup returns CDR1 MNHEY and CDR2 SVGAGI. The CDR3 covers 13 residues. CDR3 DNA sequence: TGTGCCAGCAGTGACAGGGGGCTCTATGGCTACACCTTC. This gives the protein CASSDRGLYGYTF.

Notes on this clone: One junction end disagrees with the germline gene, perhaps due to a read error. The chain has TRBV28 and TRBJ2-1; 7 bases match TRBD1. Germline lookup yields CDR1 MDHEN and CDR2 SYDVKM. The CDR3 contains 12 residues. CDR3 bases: TGTGCCAGCAGTCTCCCGAGGGGACAGTTAGTCTTC. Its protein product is CASSLPRGQLVF.

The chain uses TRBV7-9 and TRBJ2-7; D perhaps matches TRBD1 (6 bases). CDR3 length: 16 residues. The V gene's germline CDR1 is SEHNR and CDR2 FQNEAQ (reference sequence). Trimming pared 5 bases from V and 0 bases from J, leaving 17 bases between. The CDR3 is CASSAAGGDNSYEQYF. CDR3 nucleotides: TGTGCCAGCAGCGCAGCTGGTGGGGACAACTCCTACGAGCAGTACTTC.

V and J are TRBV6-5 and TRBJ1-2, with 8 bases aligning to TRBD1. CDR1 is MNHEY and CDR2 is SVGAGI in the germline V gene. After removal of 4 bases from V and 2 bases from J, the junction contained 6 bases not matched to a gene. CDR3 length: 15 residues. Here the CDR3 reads CASSSLGQANYGYTF. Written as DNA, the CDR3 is TGTGCCAGCAGTTCCTTGGGACAGGCGAACTATGGCTACACCTTC.

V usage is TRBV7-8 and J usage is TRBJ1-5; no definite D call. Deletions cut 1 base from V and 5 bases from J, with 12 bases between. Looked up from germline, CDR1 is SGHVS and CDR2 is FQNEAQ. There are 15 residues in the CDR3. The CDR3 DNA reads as TGTGCCAGCAGCTTAGGCAGAATTGATCATCAGCCCCAGCATTTT. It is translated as CASSLGRIDHQPQHF.

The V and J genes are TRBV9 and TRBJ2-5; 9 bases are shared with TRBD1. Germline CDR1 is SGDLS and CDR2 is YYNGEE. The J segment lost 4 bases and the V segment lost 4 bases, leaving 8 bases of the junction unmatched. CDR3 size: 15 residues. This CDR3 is CASSLGQGWSETQYF. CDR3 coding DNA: TGTGCCAGCAGCTTAGGACAGGGGTGGTCAGAGACCCAGTACTTC.

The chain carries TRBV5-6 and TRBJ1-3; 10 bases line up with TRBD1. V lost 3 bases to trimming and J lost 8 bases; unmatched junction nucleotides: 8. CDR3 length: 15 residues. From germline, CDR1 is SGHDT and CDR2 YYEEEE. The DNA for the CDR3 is TGTGCCAGCAGCTCGGACAGGGGGAATGGTGACACCATATATTTT. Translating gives CASSSDRGNGDTIYF. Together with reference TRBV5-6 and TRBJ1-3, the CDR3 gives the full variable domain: DAGVTQSPTHLIKTRGQQVTLRCSPKSGHDTVSWYQQALGQGPQFIFQYYEEEERQRGNFPDRFSGHQFPNYSSELNVNALLLGDSALYLCASSSDRGNGDTIYFGEGSWLTVV.

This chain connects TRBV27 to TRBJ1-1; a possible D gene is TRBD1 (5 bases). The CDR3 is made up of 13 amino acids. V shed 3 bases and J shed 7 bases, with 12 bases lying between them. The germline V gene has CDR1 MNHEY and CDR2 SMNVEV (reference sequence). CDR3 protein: CASSFWADSEAFF. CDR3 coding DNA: TGTGCCAGCAGTTTCTGGGCCGACAGTGAAGCTTTCTTT.

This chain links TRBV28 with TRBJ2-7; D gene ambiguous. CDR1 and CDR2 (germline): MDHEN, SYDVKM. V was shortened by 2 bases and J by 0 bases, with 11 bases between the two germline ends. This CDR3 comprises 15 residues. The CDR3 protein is CASSLMELGSYEQYF. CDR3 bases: TGTGCCAGCAGTTTAATGGAGCTGGGCTCCTACGAGCAGTACTTC. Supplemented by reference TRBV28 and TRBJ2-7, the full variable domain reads DVKVTQSSRYLVKRTGEKVFLECVQDMDHENMFWYRQDPGLGLRLIYFSYDVKMKEKGDIPEGYSVSREKKERFSLILESASTNQTSMYLCASSLMELGSYEQYFGPGTRLTVT.